This TCR beta chain was obtained from a study of cytomegalovirus exposure and HLA in healthy donors. Study results and caveats: TCR beta V segments were, for the most part, productive about 87% or about 30% of the time in an earlier analysis. Common viral pathogens were later found to be apparently linked to several of the most significant clusters. With later analysis, a missense DCLRE1C variant became linked to TCR beta V- and J-gene trimming.

The V and J ends lost 4 bases and 12 bases, in that order; junction bases with no gene match: 2. Germline loops: CDR1 SNHLY, CDR2 FYNNEI. CDR3 length: 13 amino acids. Notes on this clone: The antigen remains undetermined.

PCR involved 60 Vbeta and 13 Jbeta primers. Clones were sequenced by immunoSEQ multiplex PCR, and TCRdb holds only the in-frame ones, with some missing. The table has 150,000 or so clones, approximately 79% seen once. The chain combines TRBV2 with TRBJ2-1; 14 positions agree with TRBD2. This receptor was taken from a man younger than 35 in good health and CMV-seropositive. Source material: PBMCs. In nucleotides, the CDR3 is TGTGCCAGCAGTGTCGGACTAGCGGGGGGGCAGTTCTTC. As protein: CASSVGLAGGQFF.